These T cell receptor beta chains were read from a single sample in a study of tissue T cells after allogeneic stem cell transplantation. Clones were read by immunoSEQ multiplex PCR, and TCRdb kept only the in-frame ones, dropping some. The sample carries about 6,700 clones, 60% to 85% recorded once. Sample: skin, taken at autopsy. Every receptor here comes from a male patient of 60 years or more with steroid-refractory graft-versus-host disease after an allogeneic stem cell transplant. A share of the T cells may be of graft donor origin. Each CDR3 is given with its conserved first and last residue. The D gene is left open where the match is weak. Not all rows give a size; the values are once, few, many and, for expanded clones, a class.

j_call: TRBJ2-2; d_call: TRBD1; v_call: TRBV7-9; clone_size: .; cdr3_nt: TGTGCCAGCAGCTCACTCGGACAGGGGGCTGGCGGGGAGCTGTTTTTT; cdr3_aa: CASSSLGQGAGGELFF
j_call: TRBJ1-1; d_call: .; v_call: TRBV5-1; clone_size: .; cdr3_nt: TGCGCCAGCAGCTTGGGAACTAGTCTGGCGACTGAAGCTTTCTTT; cdr3_aa: CASSLGTSLATEAFF
j_call: TRBJ2-2; d_call: TRBD1; v_call: TRBV30; clone_size: few; cdr3_nt: TGTGCCTGGCGACAGGGGGCGGATGGCGCCGGGGAGCTGTTTTTT; cdr3_aa: CAWRQGADGAGELFF
j_call: TRBJ2-3; d_call: TRBD2; v_call: TRBV6-2/TRBV6-3; clone_size: .; cdr3_nt: TGTGCCAGCAGTTTATTAGCGGGGGGGGCCACAGATACGCAGTATTTT; cdr3_aa: CASSLLAGGATDTQYF
j_call: TRBJ2-3; d_call: .; v_call: TRBV2; clone_size: once; cdr3_nt: TGTGCCAGCGCCGGGAGTTACACAGATACGCAGTATTTT; cdr3_aa: CASAGSYTDTQYF
j_call: TRBJ1-2; d_call: .; v_call: TRBV5-1; clone_size: .; cdr3_nt: TGCGCCAGCAGCTTGGATAGGGAAACTGGCTACACCTTC; cdr3_aa: CASSLDRETGYTF
j_call: TRBJ2-2; d_call: .; v_call: TRBV2; clone_size: .; cdr3_nt: TGTGCCAGCAGTGATTACACCGGGGAGCTGTTTTTT; cdr3_aa: CASSDYTGELFF
j_call: TRBJ1-2; d_call: .; v_call: TRBV5-1; clone_size: .; cdr3_nt: TGCGCCAGCAGCCCCGGCCGCGGGGGATCAGGTGGCTACACCTTC; cdr3_aa: CASSPGRGGSGGYTF
j_call: TRBJ2-1; d_call: .; v_call: TRBV12-3/TRBV12-4; clone_size: .; cdr3_nt: TGTGCCAGCAGTTTGGCCGCCGGGACACCGTTCTTC; cdr3_aa: CASSLAAGTPFF
j_call: TRBJ2-5; d_call: .; v_call: TRBV18; clone_size: .; cdr3_nt: TGTGCCAGCTCACCCGATGAGACCCAGTACTTC; cdr3_aa: CASSPDETQYF
j_call: TRBJ1-1; d_call: .; v_call: TRBV30; clone_size: .; cdr3_nt: TGTGCCTGGAGTGTAGGTGACACTGAAGCTTTCTTT; cdr3_aa: CAWSVGDTEAFF
j_call: TRBJ1-6; d_call: TRBD1; v_call: TRBV3-1/TRBV3-2; clone_size: .; cdr3_nt: TGTGCCAGCAGCCTACGAGGGACAGACAATTCACCCCTCCACTTT; cdr3_aa: CASSLRGTDNSPLHF
j_call: TRBJ1-6; d_call: .; v_call: TRBV4-3; clone_size: .; cdr3_nt: TGCGCCAGCAGCCAAGAAGGCCCTTCACCCCTCCACTTT; cdr3_aa: CASSQEGPSPLHF
j_call: TRBJ1-5; d_call: .; v_call: TRBV19; clone_size: .; cdr3_nt: TGTGCCAGTAGTATACCCTGGGATTACAATCAGCCCCAGCATTTT; cdr3_aa: CASSIPWDYNQPQHF
j_call: TRBJ2-3; d_call: .; v_call: TRBV4-1; clone_size: .; cdr3_nt: TGCGCCAGCAGCCAAGGAGTGGGACAAGGAACAGATACGCAGTATTTT; cdr3_aa: CASSQGVGQGTDTQYF
j_call: TRBJ2-7; d_call: TRBD1; v_call: TRBV27; clone_size: once; cdr3_nt: TGTGCCAGCAGAAGAACAGGGGTTTACGAGCAGTACTTC; cdr3_aa: CASRRTGVYEQYF
j_call: TRBJ2-7; d_call: TRBD1; v_call: TRBV15; clone_size: .; cdr3_nt: TGTGCCACCAGCCCCGCCGGGACAGGCTCCTACGAGCAGTACTTC; cdr3_aa: CATSPAGTGSYEQYF
j_call: TRBJ2-7; d_call: .; v_call: TRBV27; clone_size: .; cdr3_nt: TGTGCCAGCAGTTTAGGAGGGTCCGGCTCCTACGAGCAGTACTTC; cdr3_aa: CASSLGGSGSYEQYF
j_call: TRBJ1-1; d_call: .; v_call: TRBV4-2; clone_size: .; cdr3_nt: TGTGCCAGCAGCCCCATACGTGTGGGAGTCGAAGCTTTCTTT; cdr3_aa: CASSPIRVGVEAFF
j_call: TRBJ1-1; d_call: .; v_call: TRBV24-1; clone_size: .; cdr3_nt: TGTGCCACCGGGGACCGCCGAGGAGCTTTCTTT; cdr3_aa: CATGDRRGAFF
j_call: TRBJ2-7; d_call: .; v_call: TRBV7-9; clone_size: .; cdr3_nt: TGTGCCAGCAGCTTAGCGGTCACATACTACGAGCAGTACTTC; cdr3_aa: CASSLAVTYYEQYF
j_call: TRBJ1-1; d_call: TRBD1; v_call: TRBV6-5; clone_size: .; cdr3_nt: TGTGCCAGCAGGGACAGGGTCATGAACACTGAAGCTTTCTTT; cdr3_aa: CASRDRVMNTEAFF
j_call: TRBJ2-1; d_call: .; v_call: TRBV5-4; clone_size: few; cdr3_nt: TGTGCCAGCAGCGTCGGGGGGCTTGTGTCCCGACTAGGCTTGAACAATGAGCAGTTCTTC; cdr3_aa: CASSVGGLVSRLGLNNEQFF
j_call: TRBJ1-5; d_call: .; v_call: TRBV6-1; clone_size: .; cdr3_nt: TGTGCCAGCAGTGAATTAGGGGACCCTAGCAATCAGCCCCAGCATTTT; cdr3_aa: CASSELGDPSNQPQHF
j_call: TRBJ2-3; d_call: .; v_call: TRBV4-2; clone_size: .; cdr3_nt: TGTGCCAGCAGCCAAGATGAAGTTGGCCAGGCTATCGTGGATACGCAGTATTTT; cdr3_aa: CASSQDEVGQAIVDTQYF
j_call: TRBJ2-2; d_call: TRBD2; v_call: TRBV7-6; clone_size: .; cdr3_nt: TGTGCCAGCAGCCACGGACTAGCGGGGGCTTCGAACACCGGGGAGCTGTTTTTT; cdr3_aa: CASSHGLAGASNTGELFF
j_call: TRBJ2-7; d_call: .; v_call: TRBV28; clone_size: .; cdr3_nt: TGTGCCAGCATCCAGACGACTAGCTCCTACGAGCAGTACTTC; cdr3_aa: CASIQTTSSYEQYF
j_call: TRBJ1-4; d_call: .; v_call: TRBV5-1; clone_size: .; cdr3_nt: TGCGCCAGCAGCGCCGATTTTGCAACTAATGAAAAACTGTTTTTT; cdr3_aa: CASSADFATNEKLFF
j_call: TRBJ2-3; d_call: TRBD1; v_call: TRBV14; clone_size: once; cdr3_nt: TGTGCCAGCAGCCGAAGGCGGGACAGGGGCGCGGATACGCAGTATTTT; cdr3_aa: CASSRRRDRGADTQYF
j_call: TRBJ2-1; d_call: TRBD1; v_call: TRBV14; clone_size: .; cdr3_nt: TGTGCCAGCAGGGTAGCCGGGACAGGGAACAATGAGCAGTTCTTC; cdr3_aa: CASRVAGTGNNEQFF
j_call: TRBJ1-1; d_call: TRBD1; v_call: TRBV4-1; clone_size: few; cdr3_nt: TGCGCCAGCAGCCAGGTAGGGGGCCCTGAAGCTTTCTTT; cdr3_aa: CASSQVGGPEAFF
j_call: TRBJ2-5; d_call: .; v_call: TRBV27; clone_size: few; cdr3_nt: TGTGCCAGCAGTTCGTGGACAGCCCAAGAGACCCAGTACTTC; cdr3_aa: CASSSWTAQETQYF
j_call: TRBJ2-7; d_call: .; v_call: TRBV5-6; clone_size: .; cdr3_nt: TGTGCCAGCAGCGGCACCGGGACAAGAGCCTACGAGCAGTACTTC; cdr3_aa: CASSGTGTRAYEQYF
j_call: TRBJ2-5; d_call: .; v_call: TRBV7-8; clone_size: .; cdr3_nt: TGTGCCAGCAGCCTCGTGGCGGGACCCCAAGAGACCCAGTACTTC; cdr3_aa: CASSLVAGPQETQYF
j_call: TRBJ1-2; d_call: .; v_call: TRBV5-1; clone_size: once; cdr3_nt: TGCGCCAGCAGCTCCTCACCTACGGTAAACTATGGCTACACCTTC; cdr3_aa: CASSSSPTVNYGYTF
j_call: TRBJ2-5; d_call: TRBD2; v_call: TRBV30; clone_size: .; cdr3_nt: TGTGCCTGGAGTGTACTAACTAGCGGGGGGAAAAAGCCTCAAGAGACCCAGTACTTC; cdr3_aa: CAWSVLTSGGKKPQETQYF
j_call: TRBJ2-5; d_call: .; v_call: TRBV27; clone_size: once; cdr3_nt: TGTGCCAGCAGTTTATCGACGGCCCCCCAAGAGACCCAGTACTTC; cdr3_aa: CASSLSTAPQETQYF
j_call: TRBJ1-6; d_call: .; v_call: TRBV28; clone_size: once; cdr3_nt: TGTGCCAGCAGTTCCTCCTATAATTCACCCCTCCACTTT; cdr3_aa: CASSSSYNSPLHF
j_call: TRBJ2-5; d_call: TRBD1; v_call: TRBV28; clone_size: .; cdr3_nt: TGTGCCAGCAGACCGACAGGGATGGAGACCCAGTACTTC; cdr3_aa: CASRPTGMETQYF
j_call: TRBJ1-2; d_call: TRBD1; v_call: TRBV7-9; clone_size: few; cdr3_nt: TGTGCCAGCAGCTTAGAGGGACAGGGCCACTATGGCTACACCTTC; cdr3_aa: CASSLEGQGHYGYTF
j_call: TRBJ2-5; d_call: .; v_call: TRBV12-3/TRBV12-4; clone_size: .; cdr3_nt: TGTGCCAGCGCCCAGGGGCTTCAAGAGACCCAGTACTTC; cdr3_aa: CASAQGLQETQYF
j_call: TRBJ1-5; d_call: .; v_call: TRBV4-1; clone_size: .; cdr3_nt: TGCGCCAGCAGCAACCAGGGGCCGGGGCAGCCCCAGCATTTT; cdr3_aa: CASSNQGPGQPQHF
j_call: TRBJ1-4; d_call: .; v_call: TRBV28; clone_size: .; cdr3_nt: TGTGCCAGCAGTTTCTTGACAGGTTTTGCAACTAATGAAAAACTGTTTTTT; cdr3_aa: CASSFLTGFATNEKLFF
j_call: TRBJ1-2; d_call: .; v_call: TRBV7-3; clone_size: .; cdr3_nt: TGTGCCAGCAGCCTAGACGACAGACTCTATGGCTACACCTTC; cdr3_aa: CASSLDDRLYGYTF
j_call: TRBJ2-7; d_call: .; v_call: TRBV27; clone_size: .; cdr3_nt: TGTGCCAGCAGTTTATTCGGTTCGCAGGGGACCTACGAGCAGTACTTC; cdr3_aa: CASSLFGSQGTYEQYF
j_call: TRBJ1-1; d_call: TRBD1; v_call: TRBV4-3; clone_size: .; cdr3_nt: TGCGCCAGCAGCCAAGATCATAGGCCAGGGGGCGGAATGAACACTGAAGCTTTCTTT; cdr3_aa: CASSQDHRPGGGMNTEAFF
j_call: TRBJ2-7; d_call: .; v_call: TRBV9; clone_size: .; cdr3_nt: TGTGCCAGCAGCGCCTCCGGCGCAGGGGGGAGTTCCGAGCAGTACTTC; cdr3_aa: CASSASGAGGSSEQYF
j_call: TRBJ2-5; d_call: .; v_call: TRBV7-9; clone_size: .; cdr3_nt: TGTGCCAGCAGCTCAGGGACTGAAGTTCAAGAGACCCAGTACTTC; cdr3_aa: CASSSGTEVQETQYF
j_call: TRBJ1-1; d_call: .; v_call: TRBV5-1; clone_size: .; cdr3_nt: TGCGCCAGCAGCTTGTTACAGAAGCAAATGAACACTGAAGCTTTCTTT; cdr3_aa: CASSLLQKQMNTEAFF
j_call: TRBJ1-1; d_call: TRBD1; v_call: TRBV6-6; clone_size: .; cdr3_nt: TGTGCCAGCAGTGGATCCACCGGGACAGCCCTGATCCCAAAAGAAGCTTTCTGGGAAGCTTTCTTT; cdr3_aa: CASSGSTGTALIPKEAFWEAFF
j_call: TRBJ1-2; d_call: .; v_call: TRBV15; clone_size: .; cdr3_nt: TGTGCCACCAGCAGGCGACCTGGTTCTCAGTTCTATGGCTACACCTTC; cdr3_aa: CATSRRPGSQFYGYTF
j_call: TRBJ1-1; d_call: TRBD1; v_call: TRBV10-3; clone_size: .; cdr3_nt: TGTGCCATCAGCTCCGACAGGGGTATTGAAGCTTTCTTT; cdr3_aa: CAISSDRGIEAFF
j_call: TRBJ2-3; d_call: TRBD2; v_call: TRBV29-1; clone_size: once; cdr3_nt: TGCAGCGTTCGACTAGCGAGCACAGATACGCAGTATTTT; cdr3_aa: CSVRLASTDTQYF
j_call: TRBJ1-2; d_call: TRBD1; v_call: TRBV6-5; clone_size: .; cdr3_nt: TGTGCCAGCAGTTACTACGCAGGGGGCGAGTATGGCTACACCTTC; cdr3_aa: CASSYYAGGEYGYTF
j_call: TRBJ2-3; d_call: TRBD2; v_call: TRBV3-1/TRBV3-2; clone_size: .; cdr3_nt: TGTGCCAGCAGCCCGAGGGGACTAGCGGGTCCTAGCACAGATACGCAGTATTTT; cdr3_aa: CASSPRGLAGPSTDTQYF
j_call: TRBJ1-5; d_call: TRBD1; v_call: TRBV19; clone_size: few; cdr3_nt: TGTGCCAGCACTTTGGGACAGGGATCGGGCAATCAGCCCCAGCATTTT; cdr3_aa: CASTLGQGSGNQPQHF